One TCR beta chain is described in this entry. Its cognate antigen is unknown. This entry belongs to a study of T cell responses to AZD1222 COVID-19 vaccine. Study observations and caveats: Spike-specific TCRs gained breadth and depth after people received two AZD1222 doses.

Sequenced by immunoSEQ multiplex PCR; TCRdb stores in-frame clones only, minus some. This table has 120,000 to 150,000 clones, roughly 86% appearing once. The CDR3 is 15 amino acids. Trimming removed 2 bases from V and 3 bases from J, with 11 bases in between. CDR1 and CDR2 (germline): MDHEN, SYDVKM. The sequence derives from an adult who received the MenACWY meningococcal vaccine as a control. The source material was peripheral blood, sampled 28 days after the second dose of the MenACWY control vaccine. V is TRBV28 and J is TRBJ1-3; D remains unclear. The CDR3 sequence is CASSLTYNRGNTIYF. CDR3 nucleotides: TGTGCCAGCAGTTTAACGTATAACCGTGGAAACACCATATATTTT. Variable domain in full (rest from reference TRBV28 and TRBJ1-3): DVKVTQSSRYLVKRTGEKVFLECVQDMDHENMFWYRQDPGLGLRLIYFSYDVKMKEKGDIPEGYSVSREKKERFSLILESASTNQTSMYLCASSLTYNRGNTIYFGEGSWLTVV.